These T cell receptor beta chains were read from a single sample in a study of T cell changes during pregnancy in multiple sclerosis. The method was immunoSEQ multiplex PCR; TCRdb's version includes in-frame clones alone and lacks a portion of them. The sample gives 80,000 to 100,000 clones, 91% of which show up once; about 1.6% is in the top ten. The specimen was peripheral blood, collected after pregnancy. The source is a female donor in good health, enrolled as a control in a pregnancy study. Each CDR3 is given with its conserved first and last residue. The order of the fields is J gene, V gene, D gene, clone size, CDR3 DNA, CDR3 protein. The D gene is left open where the match is weak. Part of the rows lack a size; the others show once, few, many or a class for expanded clones.

j_call: TRBJ1-2
v_call: TRBV6-5
d_call: TRBD1
clone_size: few
cdr3_nt: TGTGCCAGCAGGAAGGGACAGTATGGCTACACCTTC
cdr3_aa: CASRKGQYGYTF

j_call: TRBJ2-3
v_call: TRBV5-1
d_call: TRBD2
clone_size: NA
cdr3_nt: TGCGCCAGCATGAGCGGGGGGAGCACAGATACGCAGTATTTT
cdr3_aa: CASMSGGSTDTQYF

j_call: TRBJ2-1
v_call: TRBV4-3
d_call: NA
clone_size: NA
cdr3_nt: TGCGCCAGCAGCCAAGGCGGGGCGCTATCAAATGAGCAGTTCTTC
cdr3_aa: CASSQGGALSNEQFF

j_call: TRBJ2-7
v_call: TRBV21-1
d_call: NA
clone_size: NA
cdr3_nt: TGTGCCAGCAGCAAGAGAGTGGCGGGCCCGACCTACGAGCAGTACTTC
cdr3_aa: CASSKRVAGPTYEQYF

j_call: TRBJ1-2
v_call: TRBV19
d_call: NA
clone_size: NA
cdr3_nt: TGTGCCAGTAGCCCCAGTGGAGTGGGACTGAGAGGCTACACCTTC
cdr3_aa: CASSPSGVGLRGYTF

j_call: TRBJ1-1
v_call: TRBV19
d_call: TRBD1
clone_size: NA
cdr3_nt: TGTGCCAGTAGTACCCGGGACAGGGGATTTAGGAACACTGAAGCTTTCTTT
cdr3_aa: CASSTRDRGFRNTEAFF

j_call: TRBJ1-1
v_call: TRBV4-1
d_call: NA
clone_size: NA
cdr3_nt: TGCGCCAGCAGCCAAGATCGAAAGGGGGGGCACACTGAAGCTTTCTTT
cdr3_aa: CASSQDRKGGHTEAFF

j_call: TRBJ2-5
v_call: TRBV10-2
d_call: NA
clone_size: NA
cdr3_nt: TGCGCCAGCAGTCTAGGGAGGATCGCCGGGGAGACCCAGTACTTC
cdr3_aa: CASSLGRIAGETQYF

j_call: TRBJ1-1
v_call: TRBV15
d_call: NA
clone_size: NA
cdr3_nt: TGTGCCACCAGCTCGCGGACAGCAAGCGCTGAAGCTTTCTTT
cdr3_aa: CATSSRTASAEAFF

j_call: TRBJ1-1
v_call: TRBV5-6
d_call: NA
clone_size: NA
cdr3_nt: TGTGCCAGCAGCTTGCGACTACTGAACACTGAAGCTTTCTTT
cdr3_aa: CASSLRLLNTEAFF

j_call: TRBJ2-2
v_call: TRBV4-3
d_call: TRBD2
clone_size: NA
cdr3_nt: TGCGCCAGCAGCTGGCGGGGGAGCACCGGGGAGCTGTTTTTT
cdr3_aa: CASSWRGSTGELFF

j_call: TRBJ2-5
v_call: TRBV18
d_call: NA
clone_size: few
cdr3_nt: TGTGCCAGCACAGAGAGTAGAGAGAAGACCCAGTACTTC
cdr3_aa: CASTESREKTQYF

j_call: TRBJ2-5
v_call: TRBV6-1
d_call: NA
clone_size: NA
cdr3_nt: TGTGCCAGCAGCCTACGGAGACAAGAGACCCAGTACTTC
cdr3_aa: CASSLRRQETQYF

j_call: TRBJ2-7
v_call: TRBV11-2
d_call: TRBD1
clone_size: NA
cdr3_nt: TGTGCCAGCAGCTTACGAAGGGGGACAGAAGTCTACGAGCAGTACTTC
cdr3_aa: CASSLRRGTEVYEQYF

j_call: TRBJ1-3
v_call: TRBV4-1
d_call: NA
clone_size: NA
cdr3_nt: TGCGCCAGCAGCCAAGCGGGCTCTGGAAACACCATATATTTT
cdr3_aa: CASSQAGSGNTIYF

j_call: TRBJ2-1
v_call: TRBV5-6
d_call: NA
clone_size: NA
cdr3_nt: TGTGCCAGCACCCCAGCAGGGGCTAGGGGTGAGCAGTTCTTC
cdr3_aa: CASTPAGARGEQFF

j_call: TRBJ1-1
v_call: TRBV7-9
d_call: TRBD1
clone_size: NA
cdr3_nt: TGTGCCAGCAGCTTACTTGGACAGGGATTCACTGAAGCTTTCTTT
cdr3_aa: CASSLLGQGFTEAFF

j_call: TRBJ1-2
v_call: TRBV9
d_call: NA
clone_size: NA
cdr3_nt: TGTGCCAGCAGCGTCCGACAAGGCTCAGGCTATGGCTACACCTTC
cdr3_aa: CASSVRQGSGYGYTF

j_call: TRBJ2-7
v_call: TRBV28
d_call: TRBD1
clone_size: NA
cdr3_nt: TGTGCCAGCAGCTCCCAGGACAGGGGCCCCTACGAGCAGTACTTC
cdr3_aa: CASSSQDRGPYEQYF

j_call: TRBJ1-1
v_call: TRBV30
d_call: NA
clone_size: NA
cdr3_nt: TGTGCCTGGAGTCCCCTTGTTACTGAAGCTTTCTTT
cdr3_aa: CAWSPLVTEAFF

j_call: TRBJ1-1
v_call: TRBV7-2
d_call: NA
clone_size: NA
cdr3_nt: TGTGCCAGCAGCTTGACCCAAGGAGGCGCTTTCTTT
cdr3_aa: CASSLTQGGAFF

j_call: TRBJ2-7
v_call: TRBV6-5
d_call: NA
clone_size: NA
cdr3_nt: TGTGCCAGCAGTTACGAGAGACACAAGGGAGGCTACGAGCAGTACTTC
cdr3_aa: CASSYERHKGGYEQYF

j_call: TRBJ1-1
v_call: TRBV7-3
d_call: NA
clone_size: NA
cdr3_nt: TGTGCCAGCAGCTTAACTCCGACAGTTACAGGAGCTTTCTTT
cdr3_aa: CASSLTPTVTGAFF

j_call: TRBJ2-5
v_call: TRBV7-9
d_call: NA
clone_size: NA
cdr3_nt: TGTGCCAGCAGCCCCCAAAAAGAGACCCAGTACTTC
cdr3_aa: CASSPQKETQYF

j_call: TRBJ2-3
v_call: TRBV6-1
d_call: TRBD2
clone_size: NA
cdr3_nt: TGTGCCAGCAGACCAGCGGGGGCCCACCCGGGTACGCAGTATTTT
cdr3_aa: CASRPAGAHPGTQYF

j_call: TRBJ2-5
v_call: TRBV15
d_call: NA
clone_size: NA
cdr3_nt: TGTGCCACCAGCAGAGATTTCCCGGGGAAACAAAGGCAGTACTTC
cdr3_aa: CATSRDFPGKQRQYF

j_call: TRBJ2-7
v_call: TRBV29-1
d_call: NA
clone_size: NA
cdr3_nt: TGCAGCGCCACCGGGTCCTACGAGCAGTACTTC
cdr3_aa: CSATGSYEQYF

j_call: TRBJ2-5
v_call: TRBV29-1
d_call: TRBD2
clone_size: NA
cdr3_nt: TGCAGCGTTGAATGGCCAGCGGGGGGGAAACAAGAGACCCAGTACTTC
cdr3_aa: CSVEWPAGGKQETQYF

j_call: TRBJ2-7
v_call: TRBV7-6
d_call: TRBD1
clone_size: NA
cdr3_nt: TGTGCCAGCAGCCTTGGGACAGCCCAGGCCCTCTACGAGCAGTACTTC
cdr3_aa: CASSLGTAQALYEQYF

j_call: TRBJ2-2
v_call: TRBV27
d_call: TRBD2
clone_size: NA
cdr3_nt: TGTGCCAGCAGGGATACTAGCGGGGGGGCTGACGGGGAGCTGTTTTTT
cdr3_aa: CASRDTSGGADGELFF

j_call: TRBJ2-3
v_call: TRBV14
d_call: NA
clone_size: NA
cdr3_nt: TGTGCCAGCAGCGAAAGAAGGCGGGGAGATACGCAGTATTTT
cdr3_aa: CASSERRRGDTQYF

j_call: TRBJ1-6
v_call: TRBV30
d_call: NA
clone_size: NA
cdr3_nt: TGTGCCTGCAATTCCCCGGTGAATTCACCCCTCCACTTT
cdr3_aa: CACNSPVNSPLHF

j_call: TRBJ2-1
v_call: TRBV10-3
d_call: NA
clone_size: NA
cdr3_nt: TGTGCCATCAGTGAGTCCTCCGGGACTTTCTACAATGAGCAGTTCTTC
cdr3_aa: CAISESSGTFYNEQFF

j_call: TRBJ2-2
v_call: TRBV18
d_call: TRBD1
clone_size: once
cdr3_nt: TGTGCCAGCTCACGACTCGGGACAGGGGCCGACACCGGGGAGCTGTTTTTT
cdr3_aa: CASSRLGTGADTGELFF

j_call: TRBJ2-1
v_call: TRBV28
d_call: TRBD2
clone_size: NA
cdr3_nt: TGTGCCAGCGAGGGGCGGGGGATCTACAATGAGCAGTTCTTC
cdr3_aa: CASEGRGIYNEQFF

j_call: TRBJ1-5
v_call: TRBV4-2
d_call: NA
clone_size: NA
cdr3_nt: TGTGCCAGCAGCCAGGACAATAATCAGCCCCAGCATTTT
cdr3_aa: CASSQDNNQPQHF

j_call: TRBJ2-1
v_call: TRBV10-3
d_call: TRBD2
clone_size: NA
cdr3_nt: TGTGCCATCAGCAGCGGGAGAACATACAATGAGCAGTTCTTC
cdr3_aa: CAISSGRTYNEQFF

j_call: TRBJ1-2
v_call: TRBV5-6
d_call: NA
clone_size: once
cdr3_nt: TGTGCCAGCAGCTTGGAATCGGATGGCTACACCTTC
cdr3_aa: CASSLESDGYTF

j_call: TRBJ2-1
v_call: TRBV7-2
d_call: TRBD2
clone_size: NA
cdr3_nt: TGTGCCAGCAGCTTATATGGGACTAGCGGGGGGGGGTTTGAGCAGTTCTTC
cdr3_aa: CASSLYGTSGGGFEQFF

j_call: TRBJ1-2
v_call: TRBV20-1
d_call: NA
clone_size: NA
cdr3_nt: TGCAGTGCTAGAACCGGGTATGGCTACACCTTC
cdr3_aa: CSARTGYGYTF

j_call: TRBJ1-1
v_call: TRBV6-4
d_call: TRBD1
clone_size: once
cdr3_nt: TGTGCCAGCAGCCAGACAGGGGGTGACACTGAAGCTTTCTTT
cdr3_aa: CASSQTGGDTEAFF

j_call: TRBJ1-2
v_call: TRBV5-6
d_call: NA
clone_size: NA
cdr3_nt: TGTGCCAGCAGCCCCGGGACATCACCTTTTGGCTACACCTTC
cdr3_aa: CASSPGTSPFGYTF

j_call: TRBJ1-2
v_call: TRBV29-1
d_call: NA
clone_size: NA
cdr3_nt: TGCAGCGTCAGGTACAACTATGGCTACACCTTC
cdr3_aa: CSVRYNYGYTF

j_call: TRBJ2-1
v_call: TRBV6-4
d_call: NA
clone_size: NA
cdr3_nt: TGTGCCAGCAGTGGAGAGCAGGGTCATGAGCAGTTCTTC
cdr3_aa: CASSGEQGHEQFF

j_call: TRBJ2-1
v_call: TRBV2
d_call: NA
clone_size: NA
cdr3_nt: TGTGCCAGCAGTGGGGGGCCTTATGAGAATGAGCAGTTCTTC
cdr3_aa: CASSGGPYENEQFF

j_call: TRBJ1-5
v_call: TRBV15
d_call: NA
clone_size: NA
cdr3_nt: TGTGCCACCAGCAGAGAGGTTCGGGGAGCCCAGCATTTT
cdr3_aa: CATSREVRGAQHF

j_call: TRBJ1-1
v_call: TRBV5-1
d_call: TRBD1
clone_size: once
cdr3_nt: TGCGCCAGCAGCTTCGACAGGGTAATGGGCACTGAAGCTTTCTTT
cdr3_aa: CASSFDRVMGTEAFF

j_call: TRBJ1-5
v_call: TRBV6-6
d_call: NA
clone_size: NA
cdr3_nt: TGTGCCAGCAGTTACTCGGGTACAGGGAATCAGCCCCAGCATTTT
cdr3_aa: CASSYSGTGNQPQHF

j_call: TRBJ2-2
v_call: TRBV5-1
d_call: TRBD2
clone_size: NA
cdr3_nt: TGCGCCAGCAGCTTACAGCGGGGGGCAGGGGAGCTGTTTTTT
cdr3_aa: CASSLQRGAGELFF

j_call: TRBJ2-7
v_call: TRBV10-3
d_call: TRBD2
clone_size: once
cdr3_nt: TGTGCCATCACGGCGGGAGGCCACGAGCAGTACTTC
cdr3_aa: CAITAGGHEQYF

j_call: TRBJ1-1
v_call: TRBV10-3
d_call: TRBD1
clone_size: few
cdr3_nt: TGTGCCATCAGTGGGACAGGGTTCGACACTGAAGCTTTCTTT
cdr3_aa: CAISGTGFDTEAFF

j_call: TRBJ2-3
v_call: TRBV5-8
d_call: NA
clone_size: NA
cdr3_nt: TGTGCCAGCAGCTTGAGAGATAGAGGCACAGATACGCAGTATTTT
cdr3_aa: CASSLRDRGTDTQYF

j_call: TRBJ1-6
v_call: TRBV11-2
d_call: TRBD1
clone_size: NA
cdr3_nt: TGTGCCAGCAGCCAGGGGGGTATTATTAATTCACCCCTCCACTTT
cdr3_aa: CASSQGGIINSPLHF

j_call: TRBJ2-3
v_call: TRBV5-1
d_call: TRBD2
clone_size: once
cdr3_nt: TGCGCCAGCAGCTTGGTGGGCGCGGGGGGCACAGATACGCAGTATTTT
cdr3_aa: CASSLVGAGGTDTQYF

j_call: TRBJ2-1
v_call: TRBV4-1
d_call: NA
clone_size: NA
cdr3_nt: TGCGCCAGCAGCCAAGGCCGCCGGGGGGCCAAGTTAAATGAGCAGTTCTTC
cdr3_aa: CASSQGRRGAKLNEQFF

j_call: TRBJ2-7
v_call: TRBV28
d_call: TRBD2
clone_size: NA
cdr3_nt: TGTGCCACCACCCCCGGGGGGGTCTTCGAGCAGTACTTC
cdr3_aa: CATTPGGVFEQYF

j_call: TRBJ2-3
v_call: TRBV6-4
d_call: TRBD2
clone_size: NA
cdr3_nt: TGTGCCAGCAGTGATGGACTAGCGGGGGGTAAAGATACGCAGTATTTT
cdr3_aa: CASSDGLAGGKDTQYF

j_call: TRBJ1-4
v_call: TRBV4-3
d_call: NA
clone_size: once
cdr3_nt: TGCGCCAGCAGCCGGCAAGGAGGTGAAAAACTGTTTTTT
cdr3_aa: CASSRQGGEKLFF

j_call: TRBJ1-6
v_call: TRBV6-1
d_call: TRBD1
clone_size: NA
cdr3_nt: TGTGCCAGCGGAGGACAGGTGGGATCACCCCTCCACTTT
cdr3_aa: CASGGQVGSPLHF